Each of the 25 T cell receptor beta chains below was sequenced from the same sample in a study of blood T cell repertoires in COVID-19. TCRdb keeps only in-frame clones here, not all; method: immunoSEQ multiplex PCR. The sample holds about 52,000 clones, 90% seen once. The sequencing input was peripheral blood. The receptors were gathered from a human donor in a cohort sampled during active COVID-19.

The V gene is TRBV6-5, the J gene TRBJ1-4; D remains unclear. Germline loops: CDR1 MNHEY, CDR2 SVGAGI. V lost 4 bases to trimming and J lost 8 bases, with 11 bases between them. CDR3 length equals 13 residues. This CDR3 is CASSSHRGEKLFF. The CDR3 region has the DNA TGTGCCAGCAGTTCGCATCGAGGAGAAAAACTGTTTTTT.

This chain connects TRBV9 to TRBJ2-7; TRBD1 might be the D (6 bases). With 4 bases removed from V and 2 bases from J, the gap between germline ends came to 19 bases. This CDR3 contains 16 residues. The germline CDR1 and CDR2 sequences are SGDLS and YYNGEE. The CDR3 is CASSPVGGKRPYEQYF. The CDR3 nucleotides read TGTGCCAGCAGCCCAGTAGGGGGTAAGCGGCCCTACGAGCAGTACTTC.

V gene TRBV11-2 combines with J gene TRBJ1-1; the match to TRBD1 covers 8 bases. After removal of 5 bases from V and 0 bases from J, the junction contained 2 bases not matched to a gene. The germline V gene encodes CDR1 SGHAT and CDR2 FQNNGV. The CDR3 totals 14 residues. This CDR3 reads CASSRQGMNTEAFF. The CDR3 bases are TGTGCCAGCAGCAGACAGGGGATGAACACTGAAGCTTTCTTT.

This clone has a single count. This chain uses TRBV7-8 with TRBJ1-1; the D gene is possibly TRBD1 (6 bases). The CDR3 contains 17 residues. Trimming took 5 bases from V and 3 from J, leaving 22 bases between them. The germline gives CDR1 SGHVS, CDR2 FQNEAQ. The CDR3 DNA sequence: TGTGCCAGCAGCCCGACGGGAGGCACAGGGACCTACACTGAAGCTTTCTTT. Encoded protein: CASSPTGGTGTYTEAFF.

The V gene is TRBV28, the J gene TRBJ1-1; the D gene is possibly TRBD1 (6 bases). CDR3 length equals 13 residues. V gave up 6 bases and J gave up 7 bases, with 15 bases separating them. Germline loops: CDR1 MDHEN, CDR2 SYDVKM. The CDR3 DNA is TGTGCCAGCAGAACCCAGGGGACCGATGAAGCTTTCTTT. Translated, it gives CASRTQGTDEAFF.

The V gene is TRBV4-1, the J gene TRBJ2-4, with TRBD1 matching 8 bases. CDR1 and CDR2 (germline): MGHRA, YSYEKL. The CDR3 sequence is 13 residues long. The V gene end was trimmed by 0 bases and the J gene end by 10 bases; junction bases not matched to a gene: 2. In nucleotides, the CDR3 is TGCGCCAGCAGCCAAGAACAGGGGGGAATTCAGTACTTC. Translated, it gives CASSQEQGGIQYF.

CDR3 sequence (DNA): TGCGCCAGCAGTCAACCCACCCTCCCTAGCGGGAGGTCCGAGCAGTACTTC. Translated: CASSQPTLPSGRSEQYF. The chain joins TRBV23-1 to TRBJ2-7; 11 bases fit TRBD2. TRBV23-1 is flagged as an ORF with uncertain function. J was trimmed by 6 bases and V by 2 bases; bases with no gene match: 12. The CDR3 is made up of 17 amino acids.

The V and J genes are TRBV24-1 and TRBJ1-5; D is uncertain. The length of the CDR3 is 13 residues. V lost 0 bases and J 6 bases, leaving 5 bases between the germline ends. Germline V lookup: CDR1 KGHDR, CDR2 SFDVKD. CDR3 region: CATSDLGSQPQHF. The CDR3 nucleotides are TGTGCCACCAGTGATTTGGGGAGTCAGCCCCAGCATTTT.

The V call is TRBV28, the J call TRBJ2-7; 7 bases align to TRBD2. The CDR3 runs 12 residues. V lost 8 bases, J lost 1 base, and 2 bases stayed unmatched. Germline V gives CDR1 MDHEN, CDR2 SYDVKM. CDR3 sequence: CASGGVSYEQYF. The CDR3 DNA is TGTGCCAGCGGGGGGGTTTCCTACGAGCAGTACTTC.

The count of this clone is one. The CDR3 sequence is CATSPRTSGRGEQYF. Here the CDR3 DNA reads TGTGCCACATCCCCTCGGACTAGCGGGAGAGGCGAGCAGTACTTC. The chain uses TRBV24-1 and TRBJ2-7; 13 nucleotides match TRBD2. Unmatched junction bases numbered 11, after V lost 10 bases and J lost 6 bases. CDR3 length: 15 amino acids. From germline, CDR1 is KGHDR and CDR2 SFDVKD.

This CDR3 is CASSPFATGTEAFF. The CDR3 region has the DNA TGTGCCAGCTCACCCTTCGCCACCGGCACTGAAGCTTTCTTT. The chain links TRBV18 to TRBJ1-1; no clear D. The V end was cut by 3 bases, the J end by 4 bases, with 12 bases between. The CDR3 spans 14 residues. In germline, CDR1 is KGHSH, CDR2 LQKENI.

This clone was picked up one time. The chain combines TRBV15 with TRBJ2-1, with 9 bases aligning to TRBD2. The CDR3 is made up of 18 amino acids. Trimming at V came to 9 bases and at J to 3 bases, leaving 18 bases not matched to a gene. CDR1 is LNHNV, CDR2 YYDKDF, per germline (reference sequence). The CDR3 DNA follows: TGTGCCACATTTTCCGGGACTAGCCTTCTCATGGACTACAATGAGCAGTTCTTC. Translation: CATFSGTSLLMDYNEQFF. The variable domain in full, completed from reference TRBV15 and TRBJ2-1, reads DAMVIQNPRYQVTQFGKPVTLSCSQTLNHNVMYWYQQKSSQAPKLLFHYYDKDFNNEADTPDNFQSRRPNTSFCFLDIRSPGLGDTAMYLCATFSGTSLLMDYNEQFFGPGTRLTVL.

This chain's CDR3 is CASSLPGGGYGYTF. CDR3 nucleotide sequence: TGTGCCAGCAGTCTACCGGGGGGAGGCTATGGCTACACCTTC. This rearrangement joins TRBV6-5 to TRBJ1-2, with a weak D call TRBD1 (5 bases). This CDR3 has 14 amino acids. The ends were cut back, 5 bases at V and 4 bases at J, with 14 bases in the middle. Per the germline V gene, CDR1 is MNHEY and CDR2 is SVGAGI.

The J gene is TRBJ1-4, the V gene TRBV2; no definite D call. The germline gives CDR1 SNHLY, CDR2 FYNNEI. This CDR3 comprises 13 residues. With 8 bases removed from V and 2 bases from J, the gap between germline ends came to 9 bases. The CDR3: CASGRGTNEKLFF. The DNA of the CDR3 is TGTGCCAGCGGTCGAGGGACTAATGAAAAACTGTTTTTT.

The chain uses TRBV5-1 and TRBJ2-7; 11 bases map to TRBD1. V lost 0 bases to trimming and J lost 7 bases; unmatched junction nucleotides: 6. The CDR3 runs 15 residues. Germline V CDR1 and CDR2: SGHRS, YFSETQ. The CDR3 is CASSLDGTGGTEQYF. CDR3 bases: TGCGCCAGCAGCTTGGATGGGACAGGGGGGACGGAGCAGTACTTC.

This clone was seen only a few times. V is TRBV27 and J is TRBJ1-5; D is unclear. V lost 5 bases and J 7 bases, leaving 15 bases between the germline ends. This CDR3 has 14 amino acids. Germline CDR1 reads MNHEY; CDR2 reads SMNVEV (reference sequence). The CDR3 region is CASSTPRGGQPQHF. CDR3 DNA sequence: TGTGCCAGCAGTACCCCTCGGGGAGGGCAGCCCCAGCATTTT.

The CDR3 nucleotides are TGTGCCAGCAGTCCTACTAGCGGGTCCTCCTACGAGCAGTACTTC. Its translation: CASSPTSGSSYEQYF. The chain joins TRBV6-5 to TRBJ2-7, with 9 bases aligning to TRBD2. The CDR3 covers 15 residues. From germline, CDR1 is MNHEY and CDR2 SVGAGI. J gave up 0 bases and V 5 bases, and 5 bases lay outside the gene matches.

The V call is TRBV19, the J call TRBJ2-7; 12 nucleotides align to TRBD1. This CDR3 has 15 amino acids. Germline V gene data show CDR1 as LNHDA and CDR2 as SQIVND (reference sequence). The trim removed 2 bases at V and 4 bases at J, leaving 3 bases unmatched. CDR3 loop: CASSIRDRGLYEQYF. In DNA form, the CDR3 reads TGTGCCAGTAGTATACGGGACAGGGGGCTTTACGAGCAGTACTTC.

This clone appeared once. The chain recombines TRBV27 with TRBJ2-7, with TRBD2 identical over 9 bases. The junction had 10 bases not matched to a gene; V was cut back by 0 bases and J by 1 base. The CDR3 totals 18 residues. CDR1 and CDR2 from the germline V gene are MNHEY and SMNVEV (reference sequence). CDR3 amino acids: CASSLSPHGLAKSYEQYF. DNA of the CDR3: TGTGCCAGCAGTTTATCCCCACATGGACTAGCGAAGTCCTACGAGCAGTACTTC.

This clone showed up just once. V usage is TRBV7-9 and J usage is TRBJ2-2, with D uncertain. V shed 3 bases and J shed 4 bases, with 9 bases lying between them. This CDR3 contains 14 residues. Germline CDR1 reads SEHNR; CDR2 reads FQNEAQ (reference sequence). The CDR3 reads CASSFYSGTGELFF. CDR3 bases: TGTGCCAGCAGCTTCTACTCGGGCACCGGGGAGCTGTTTTTT.

The rearrangement uses TRBV6-4 and TRBJ2-7; no firm D call. The CDR3 length is 10 residues. Germline V CDR1 and CDR2: MRHNA, SNTAGT. V dropped 2 bases and J dropped 7 bases, with 3 bases sitting between them. CDR3 amino acids: CASSDREQYF. CDR3 in DNA: TGTGCCAGCAGTGACCGGGAGCAGTACTTC.

The chain joins TRBV5-4 to TRBJ2-1, with D tentatively TRBD1 (6 bases). The germline V gene has CDR1 SGHNT and CDR2 YYREEE (reference sequence). The germline V and J ends were trimmed by 0 bases and 6 bases, with 16 bases remaining between them. This CDR3 has 16 residues. The chain's CDR3 is CASSLEGGFRRNEQFF. The CDR3 DNA reads TGTGCCAGCAGCTTGGAAGGGGGTTTTCGACGCAATGAGCAGTTCTTC.

The V gene is TRBV4-2, the J gene TRBJ1-5, with D tentatively TRBD1 (5 bases). Germline assignment: CDR1 LGHNA and CDR2 YNFKEQ. The CDR3 consists of 15 residues. Trimming stripped 1 base from V and 6 bases from J, with 13 bases between. The CDR3 loop reads CASSQAGTDSQPQHF. The CDR3 DNA is TGTGCCAGCAGCCAAGCCGGAACAGACAGTCAGCCCCAGCATTTT.

The chain is built from TRBV5-8 and TRBJ2-1; D is uncertain. V lost 0 bases to trimming and J lost 4 bases, with 5 bases between them. CDR3 length equals 13 residues. Germline V lookup: CDR1 SGHTS, CDR2 YDEGEE. CDR3 DNA: TGTGCCAGCAGCTTGGGACAATACAATGAGCAGTTCTTC. Protein: CASSLGQYNEQFF.

V usage is TRBV5-1 and J usage is TRBJ2-1, with 7 bases matching TRBD1. V lost 3 bases, J lost 6 bases, and 9 bases stayed unmatched. Germline lookup yields CDR1 SGHRS and CDR2 YFSETQ. This CDR3 is 15 amino acids long. In nucleotides, the CDR3 is TGCGCCAGCAGCTCCCGGGACAGAGCACGCAATGAGCAGTTCTTC. This gives the protein CASSSRDRARNEQFF.